This T cell receptor beta chain was profiled in a study of blood T cell repertoires in COVID-19. Profiled with immunoSEQ multiplex PCR; TCRdb holds only in-frame clones, not every one. The sample has about 94,000 clones, roughly four fifths seen once. Germline CDR1 is MNHNS and CDR2 is SASEGT. The CDR3 is made up of 14 amino acids. The ends were cut back, 2 bases at V and 2 bases at J, with 10 bases in the middle. The chain joins TRBV6-1 to TRBJ2-7, with D perhaps TRBD1 (6 bases). The sequence was collected from a man aged 60-69 years with acute or convalescent COVID-19. The sequencing sample was made of peripheral blood. The CDR3 sequence: CASSEPTGTYEQYF. DNA of the CDR3: TGTGCCAGCAGTGAACCTACAGGGACCTACGAGCAGTACTTC.